This is a list of T cell receptor beta chains from one sample in a study of blood T cells in healthy people across ages. TCRdb passed the 5' RACE reads through MiXCR, listing each CDR3 protein once. The sample has approximately 900,000 distinct CDR3 sequences, roughly 28% seen once; the top ten hold roughly 10%. This same sample was also taken into another study, of T cells of mothers and their children.

Sequenced: blood. The receptors here all came from a woman aged 40 to 49 in good health. CDR3s include the opening cysteine and the closing phenylalanine or tryptophan. The order of the fields is J gene, clone size, D gene, V gene, CDR3 DNA, CDR3 protein. The D gene is left open where the match is weak. The listing skips clone size in some rows; elsewhere it reads once, few, many or a size class.

TRBJ2-5,few,TRBD1,TRBV5-1,TGCGCCAGCAGGATACAGGGGGGTGAGACCCAGTACTTC,CASRIQGGETQYF
TRBJ2-7,.,TRBD1,TRBV6-6,TGTGCCAGCAGTTCCCCGGACAGGGCCTACAATGAGCAGTACTTC,CASSSPDRAYNEQYF
TRBJ1-2,few,TRBD1,TRBV3-1,TGTGCCAGCAGCCAAGGTATCAAGGGACAGTCTAACTATGGCTACACCTTC,CASSQGIKGQSNYGYTF
TRBJ1-1,.,.,TRBV5-1,TGCGCCAGCAGCGTGTACAGGGAGGGCACTGAAGCTTTCTTT,CASSVYREGTEAFF
TRBJ1-2,.,.,TRBV5-1,TGCGCCAGCAGCTTGGTTGGGGGATTAGAAGGCAACACCTTC,CASSLVGGLEGNTF
TRBJ2-7,.,TRBD1,TRBV11-2,TGTGCCAGCAGCGTGACAGGGAACTCCTACGAGCAGTACTTC,CASSVTGNSYEQYF
TRBJ1-2,few,.,TRBV7-2,TGTGCCAGCAGCTTAGGTCAGAACTATGGCCACACCTTC,CASSLGQNYGHTF
TRBJ2-3,.,TRBD2,TRBV7-2,TGTGCCAGCAGCTTCCTAGCGGGAGGGCCTGGTACAGATACGCAGTATTTT,CASSFLAGGPGTDTQYF
TRBJ2-1,.,.,TRBV7-2,TGTGCCAGCAGCTTAGGCCGGGGCTCATGGGACGAGCAGTTCTTC,CASSLGRGSWDEQFF
TRBJ1-1,few,.,TRBV7-2,TGTGCCAGCAGCTTATGGCCGTCTGAAGCTTTCTTT,CASSLWPSEAFF
TRBJ1-6,.,.,TRBV3-1,TGTGCCAGCAGCCAACCTGACAGGAATTCACCCCACCACTTT,CASSQPDRNSPHHF
TRBJ2-3,few,TRBD2,TRBV6-1,TGTGCCAGCAGTGGACAAACTAACGGGGGGTCCACTAGCACAGATACGCAGTATTTT,CASSGQTNGGSTSTDTQYF
TRBJ2-5,many,.,TRBV7-2,TGTGCCAGCAGCTTAGCGGGGTACCAAGAGACCCAGTACTTC,CASSLAGYQETQYF
TRBJ2-7,.,.,TRBV6-1,TGTGCCAGCAGTGAAGCAGGCGACGAGCAGTACTTC,CASSEAGDEQYF
TRBJ1-5,few,.,TRBV20-1,TGCAGTGTAGGTAGGCCGAATCAGCCCCAGCATTTT,CSVGRPNQPQHF
TRBJ2-1,.,.,TRBV7-2,TGTGCCAGCAGCTTAGCCGGGGGAGGAGAGACCCAGTTCTTC,CASSLAGGGETQFF
TRBJ2-3,few,.,TRBV7-2,TGTGCCAGCAGTCAAGGGCCTAGCGGCACAGATACGCAGTATTTT,CASSQGPSGTDTQYF
TRBJ2-7,.,TRBD1,TRBV3-1,TGTGCCAGCAGCCCCCGGACAGGGGCCGACTACGAGCAGTACTTC,CASSPRTGADYEQYF
TRBJ1-5,few,.,TRBV20-1,TGCAGTGCTCCGATAAGGGACCGCAATCAGCCCCAGCATTTT,CSAPIRDRNQPQHF
TRBJ1-1,.,.,TRBV5-1,TGCGCCAGCAGCTTGGCCGAAGAGGGGGTGAACACTGAAGCTTTCTTT,CASSLAEEGVNTEAFF
TRBJ2-2,once,TRBD1,TRBV7-2,TGTGCCAGCAGCTTAAGGGGGACAGTGAACACCGGGGAGCTGTTTTTT,CASSLRGTVNTGELFF
TRBJ2-7,few,TRBD2,TRBV3-1,TGTGCCAGCAGCCAAGCGGCTAGCGGTCCCTACGAGCAGTACTTC,CASSQAASGPYEQYF
TRBJ2-7,many,TRBD1,TRBV28,TGTGCCAGCAGCTTCAGAGCCGGGACAGGGACCTACGAGCAGTACTTC,CASSFRAGTGTYEQYF
TRBJ2-3,many,.,TRBV4-3,TGCGCCAGCAGCCAAGAGTGGCTAGCCCCGGCAGATACGCAGTATTTT,CASSQEWLAPADTQYF
TRBJ1-1,.,.,TRBV12-3/TRBV12-4,TGTGCCAGCAGTCTAGGGATGGTGGGCACTGAAGCTTTCTTT,CASSLGMVGTEAFF
TRBJ2-4,.,TRBD1,TRBV20-1,TGCAGTGCTAGAGTTATCCCGCAGGGACAGGGGGCCAAAAACATTCAGTACTTC,CSARVIPQGQGAKNIQYF
TRBJ1-2,.,TRBD1,TRBV6-5,TGTGCCAGCAGTTGGAACAGGGGGCCTGGGGTGAGCTACACCTTC,CASSWNRGPGVSYTF
TRBJ1-1,few,TRBD1,TRBV20-1,TGCAGTGCAGTCGGTAGGGGGCTAGGGAACACTGAAGCTTTCTTT,CSAVGRGLGNTEAFF
TRBJ1-3,.,TRBD1,TRBV28,TGTGCCAGCAGTTTATTAAACAGGGGGCTTTCGAACACCATATATTTT,CASSLLNRGLSNTIYF
TRBJ2-7,few,TRBD1,TRBV5-5,TGTGCCAGCAGCGAGGGCCCGGGACAGCACTACGAGCAGTACTTC,CASSEGPGQHYEQYF
TRBJ1-2,many,.,TRBV7-2,TGTGCCAGCAGCTTAAAGATAGTCGCAGGGAGGGATGGCTACACCTTC,CASSLKIVAGRDGYTF
TRBJ2-3,.,.,TRBV4-1,TGCGCCAGCAGCCTCATTTGGGGGGAGGCAGATACGCAGTATTTT,CASSLIWGEADTQYF
TRBJ1-2,.,TRBD1,TRBV24-1,TGTGCCACCAGTGACGACCGGGACAGGGGGAACTATGACTACACCTTC,CATSDDRDRGNYDYTF
TRBJ2-5,.,.,TRBV5-1,TGCGCCAGCAGCTTCGGGACTGTAAATTTTGGGCGGTACCAAGAGACCCAGTACTTC,CASSFGTVNFGRYQETQYF
TRBJ2-5,.,.,TRBV27,TGTGCCAGCAGTTTACGACAACCCGGGACCCAGTACTTC,CASSLRQPGTQYF
TRBJ2-4,few,.,TRBV10-3,TGTGCCATCAGTGAGTCAAACATTCAGTACTTC,CAISESNIQYF
TRBJ2-6,few,.,TRBV2,TGTGCCAGCAGGAAGGACCTTTCCTCTGGGGCCAACGTCCCGACTTTC,CASRKDLSSGANVPTF
TRBJ2-1,few,.,TRBV7-7,TGTGCTAGCAGCTTCACGAGGAGCTCCTACAATGAGCAGTTCTTC,CASSFTRSSYNEQFF
TRBJ1-6,few,.,TRBV7-3,TGTGCCAGCAGCTTATCGGGAGGGGACCGCTCACCCCTCCACTTT,CASSLSGGDRSPLHF
TRBJ1-1,.,.,TRBV29-1,TGCAGCGTTTTACAGCTTGAAGCTTTCTTT,CSVLQLEAFF
TRBJ1-2,many,TRBD1,TRBV7-8,TGTGCCAGCAGCTCAAGGACAGGGGTGGACTATGGCTACACCTTC,CASSSRTGVDYGYTF
TRBJ2-5,.,.,TRBV28,TGTGCCAGCAGTTATGGGGGGCGAATAGGGGAGCGGTACTTC,CASSYGGRIGERYF
TRBJ2-5,many,.,TRBV3-1,TGTGCCAGCAGCCCAAATGTGGAAGGGACCCAGTACTTC,CASSPNVEGTQYF
TRBJ1-5,once,.,TRBV20-1,TGCAGTGCTAGGGAAGCCGGGAGCAATCAGCCCCAGCATTTT,CSAREAGSNQPQHF
TRBJ2-5,many,.,TRBV20-1,TGCAGTGCTAGAGATAGTCTAACCGACAGGAAGAGTTCGATACAAGAGACCCAGTACTTC,CSARDSLTDRKSSIQETQYF
TRBJ1-4,.,.,TRBV7-2,TGTGCCAGCAGCGCTAGGGGGGGGACTAATGAAAAACTGTTTTTT,CASSARGGTNEKLFF
TRBJ2-7,.,TRBD1,TRBV28,TGTGCCAGCAGTTTGGTTGGGACAGGGGCATTCAGCTCCTACGAGCAGTACTTC,CASSLVGTGAFSSYEQYF
TRBJ1-2,.,TRBD1,TRBV28,TGTGCCAGCAGGCCTGGGACAGGAATCTATGGCTACACCTTC,CASRPGTGIYGYTF
TRBJ2-7,.,TRBD1,TRBV20-1,TGCAGGGCTAACCGGGACAGCTACGAGCAGTACTTC,CRANRDSYEQYF
TRBJ2-3,.,.,TRBV28,TGTGCCAGCAGTTTATTCGACCAAAAGTCAGATACGCAGTATTTT,CASSLFDQKSDTQYF
TRBJ2-1,.,.,TRBV5-6,TGTGCCAGCAGCCCCGGATATGGGACAACTGAGCAGTTCTTC,CASSPGYGTTEQFF
TRBJ2-7,many,TRBD1,TRBV14,TGTGCCAGCAGCCACGGGACAGGGGCCTACGAGCAGTACTTC,CASSHGTGAYEQYF